Below are 6 T cell receptor beta chains sequenced from a single sample in a study of beta chain features in type 1 diabetes. Regarding the study as a whole: When Type 1 diabetes patients were examined, their TCRB CDR3s proved moderately but significantly shorter in all four CD4+ subsets.

No antigen has been assigned to these receptors. cDNA synthesis used the whole RNA isolate, giving expressed TCRB sequences. Assay: immunoSEQ multiplex PCR; the TCRdb copy retains only in-frame clones and omits some. The repertoire holds fewer than 450,000 clones, about 13% seen once, with roughly 0.015% in the top ten. Sequencing was performed on naive CD4+ T cells from blood. The receptor source for this set is a woman younger than 35 with type 1 diabetes.

This rearrangement joins TRBV7-2 to TRBJ2-1; perhaps TRBD1 as D (6 bases). The V end lost 5 bases, the J end lost 9 bases, and 17 bases lay between the germline ends. Germline V lookup: CDR1 SGHTA, CDR2 FQGNSA. The CDR3 loop spans 14 amino acids. CDR3 DNA sequence: TGTGCCAGCAGCCGACAAGATGGGACATTTGAGCAGTTCTTC. Its translation: CASSRQDGTFEQFF.

This clone has only a few counts. The V and J genes are TRBV14 and TRBJ2-2, with 9 nucleotides matching TRBD1. Germline assignment: CDR1 SGHDN and CDR2 FVKESK. The CDR3 consists of 16 residues. V dropped 4 bases and J dropped 1; count of bases not matched to a gene: 4. The CDR3 nucleotides read TGTGCCAGCAGCCTACGGACAGGGGTGAACACCGGGGAGCTGTTTTTT. Its translation: CASSLRTGVNTGELFF. The variable domain in full, completed from reference TRBV14 and TRBJ2-2, reads EAGVTQFPSHSVIEKGQTVTLRCDPISGHDNLYWYRRVMGKEIKFLLHFVKESKQDESGMPNNRFLAERTGGTYSTLKVQPAELEDSGVYFCASSLRTGVNTGELFFGEGSRLTVL.

This clone was recorded a few times. The rearrangement joins TRBV6-5 to TRBJ2-1, with TRBD2 matching over 9 bases. This CDR3 has 13 amino acids. Germline V gene lookup returns CDR1 MNHEY and CDR2 SVGAGI. The V segment lost 6 bases and the J segment 7 bases; nucleotides outside the gene matches: 4. The DNA for the CDR3 is TGTGCCAGCAGGCCGGGACTAGCAAATGAGCAGTTCTTC. Its protein is CASRPGLANEQFF.

The chain uses TRBV11-1 and TRBJ2-7; D possibly corresponds to TRBD1 (6 bases). V gave up 5 bases and J gave up 6 bases, with 11 bases separating them. The CDR3 loop spans 12 amino acids. From germline, CDR1 is SGHAT and CDR2 FQDESV (reference sequence). In DNA, the CDR3 is TGTGCCAGCAGCATACTAGGGGGCGAGCAGTACTTC. Encoded protein: CASSILGGEQYF.

The V and J genes are TRBV7-9 and TRBJ2-3; 7 bases map to TRBD2. The CDR3 spans 14 residues. V shed 6 bases and J 0 bases; nucleotides not matched to a gene: 3. In germline, CDR1 is SEHNR, CDR2 FQNEAQ (reference sequence). For the CDR3, the DNA is TGTGCCAGCAGTTTTAGCGGGAGCACAGATACGCAGTATTTT. Its translation: CASSFSGSTDTQYF. Full variable domain (rest looked up from reference TRBV7-9 and TRBJ2-3): DTGVSQNPRHKITKRGQNVTFRCDPISEHNRLYWYRQTLGQGPEFLTYFQNEAQLEKSRLLSDRFSAERPKGSFSTLEIQRTEQGDSAMYLCASSFSGSTDTQYFGPGTRLTVL.

This clone was detected only a few times. The J gene is TRBJ2-3, the V gene TRBV27; tentative D call: TRBD2 (6 bases). CDR3 size: 15 residues. Trimming pared 5 bases from V and 4 bases from J, leaving 16 bases between. Per germline, CDR1 MNHEY and CDR2 SMNVEV (reference sequence). CDR3 bases: TGTGCCAGCAGTCTTAGCGGAGCGGCGGCAGATACGCAGTATTTT. Translation gives CASSLSGAAADTQYF.